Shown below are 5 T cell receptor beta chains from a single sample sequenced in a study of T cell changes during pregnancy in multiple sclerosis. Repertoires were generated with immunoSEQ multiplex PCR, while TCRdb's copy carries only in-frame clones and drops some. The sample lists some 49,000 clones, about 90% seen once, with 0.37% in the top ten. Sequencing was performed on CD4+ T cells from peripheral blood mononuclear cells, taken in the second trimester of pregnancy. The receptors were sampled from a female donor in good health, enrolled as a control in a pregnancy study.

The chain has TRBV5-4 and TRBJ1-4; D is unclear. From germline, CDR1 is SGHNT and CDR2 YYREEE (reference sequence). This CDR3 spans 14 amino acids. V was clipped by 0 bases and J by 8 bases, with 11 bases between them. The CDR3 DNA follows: TGTGCCAGCAGCTTGGACAGAAGGCAAGAAAAACTGTTTTTT. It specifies CASSLDRRQEKLFF.

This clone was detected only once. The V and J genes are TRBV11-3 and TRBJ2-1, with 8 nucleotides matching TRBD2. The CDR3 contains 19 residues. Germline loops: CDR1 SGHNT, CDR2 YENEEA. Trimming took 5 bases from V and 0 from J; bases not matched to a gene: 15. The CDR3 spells CASSPAWDSGDSSYNEQFF. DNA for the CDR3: TGTGCCAGCAGCCCCGCCTGGGATAGCGGGGATAGCTCCTACAATGAGCAGTTCTTC.

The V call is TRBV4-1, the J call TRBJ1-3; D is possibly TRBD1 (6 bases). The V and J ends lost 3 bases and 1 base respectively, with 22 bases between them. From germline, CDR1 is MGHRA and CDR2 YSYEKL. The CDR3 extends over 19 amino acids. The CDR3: CASSQGTWTVGKSGNTIYF. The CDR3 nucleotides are TGCGCCAGCAGCCAGGGGACATGGACAGTGGGGAAATCTGGAAACACCATATATTTT.

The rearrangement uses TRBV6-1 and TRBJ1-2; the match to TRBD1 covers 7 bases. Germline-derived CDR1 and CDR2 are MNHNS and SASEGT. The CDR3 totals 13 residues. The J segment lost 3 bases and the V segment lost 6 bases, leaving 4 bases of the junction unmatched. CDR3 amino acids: CASSPGTDYGYTF. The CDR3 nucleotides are TGTGCCAGCAGCCCCGGGACAGACTATGGCTACACCTTC.

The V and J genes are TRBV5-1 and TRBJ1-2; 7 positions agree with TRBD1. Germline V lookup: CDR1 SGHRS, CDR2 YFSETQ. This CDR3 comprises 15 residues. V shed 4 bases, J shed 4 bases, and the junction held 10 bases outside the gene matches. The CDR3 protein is CASSPALGQIYGYTF. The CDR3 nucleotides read TGCGCCAGCAGCCCTGCCTTGGGACAGATCTATGGCTACACCTTC.